Listed below are T cell receptor beta chains from one sample, sequenced in a study of shared clonotypes between healthy human individuals. Some clones are missing from TCRdb's copy, which holds only in-frame ones; the method was immunoSEQ multiplex PCR. The sample lists under 2,000,000 clones; about 95% were seen once. Input material: naive CD8+ T cells sorted from blood. The receptors shown here come from a man between 18 and 29 years old in good health. Each CDR3 is given with its conserved first and last residue. The order of the fields is clone size, D gene, J gene, V gene, CDR3 protein, CDR3 DNA. The D gene is left open where the match is weak. Size values are once, few and many counts, or a class for expanded clones, and some rows have none.

clone size: -
D gene: TRBD2
J gene: TRBJ2-5
V gene: TRBV4-3
CDR3 protein: CASSQGLAGQETQYF
CDR3 DNA: TGCGCCAGCAGCCAGGGACTAGCGGGTCAAGAGACCCAGTACTTC

clone size: -
D gene: TRBD2
J gene: TRBJ2-7
V gene: TRBV4-3
CDR3 protein: CASSPIAGGVYEQYF
CDR3 DNA: TGCGCCAGCAGCCCTATAGCGGGAGGGGTCTACGAGCAGTACTTC

clone size: once
D gene: -
J gene: TRBJ2-5
V gene: TRBV11-2
CDR3 protein: CASSPAQETQYF
CDR3 DNA: TGTGCCAGCTCACCCGCTCAAGAGACCCAGTACTTC

clone size: -
D gene: TRBD1
J gene: TRBJ2-5
V gene: TRBV13
CDR3 protein: CASSSTGTEETQYF
CDR3 DNA: TGTGCCAGCAGCTCAACCGGGACAGAAGAGACCCAGTACTTC

clone size: -
D gene: -
J gene: TRBJ1-2
V gene: TRBV4-1
CDR3 protein: CASSQHHREGNYGYTF
CDR3 DNA: TGCGCCAGCAGCCAACACCACCGTGAGGGTAACTATGGCTACACCTTC

clone size: -
D gene: TRBD1
J gene: TRBJ2-7
V gene: TRBV19
CDR3 protein: CASRGIQGAIYEQYF
CDR3 DNA: TGTGCCAGTAGGGGAATACAGGGGGCAATCTACGAGCAGTACTTC

clone size: few
D gene: -
J gene: TRBJ1-2
V gene: TRBV9
CDR3 protein: CASSVTGDGNYGYTF
CDR3 DNA: TGTGCCAGCAGCGTCACCGGGGACGGCAACTATGGCTACACCTTC

clone size: -
D gene: -
J gene: TRBJ1-1
V gene: TRBV5-1
CDR3 protein: CASSLAGAGRGTALEAFF
CDR3 DNA: TGCGCCAGCAGCTTGGCCGGAGCCGGTCGGGGAACTGCCCTTGAAGCTTTCTTT

clone size: -
D gene: -
J gene: TRBJ1-1
V gene: TRBV30
CDR3 protein: CAWSIVGGTEAFF
CDR3 DNA: TGTGCCTGGAGTATCGTGGGGGGGACTGAAGCTTTCTTT

clone size: -
D gene: -
J gene: TRBJ2-1
V gene: TRBV7-2
CDR3 protein: CASSSKGGSYNEQFF
CDR3 DNA: TGTGCCAGCAGCTCGAAGGGGGGGTCCTACAATGAGCAGTTCTTC